Shown below are 7 T cell receptor beta chains from a single sample sequenced in a study of neurological immune-mediated disorders. TCRdb independently ran MiXCR on the 5' RACE reads; one entry per CDR3 protein. The table shows fewer than 25,000 distinct CDR3 sequences, with about 10% occurring only once. Sequencing input: PBMCs. The receptor source for this set is an older woman with HTLV-1-associated myelopathy (HAM/TSP).

This clonotype was found many times. The chain links TRBV15 to TRBJ2-7, with D perhaps being TRBD1 or TRBD2 (6 bases each). V lost 1 base to trimming and J lost 6 bases, with 16 bases between them. CDR1 LNHNV and CDR2 YYDKDF come from the germline V gene (reference sequence). The length of the CDR3 is 15 residues. CDR3 region: CATSRGGHFGGEQYF. CDR3 DNA: TGTGCCACCAGCAGAGGGGGGCATTTCGGGGGCGAGCAGTACTTC.

By frequency in the sample, this clonotype is medium-sized. J is TRBJ2-1 and V is TRBV5-1, with D possibly called TRBD1 or TRBD2 (5 bases each). The V and J ends lost 0 bases and 2 bases respectively, with 12 bases between them. The CDR3 spans 16 residues. Germline CDR1 reads SGHRS; CDR2 reads YFSETQ. The CDR3, as DNA: TGCGCCAGCAGCTTGGACGGGGCGGCCCCCTACAATGAGCAGTTCTTC. It yields the protein CASSLDGAAPYNEQFF. The full variable domain, in which reference TRBV5-1 and TRBJ2-1 provide the parts outside the CDR3, is KAGVTQTPRYLIKTRGQQVTLSCSPISGHRSVSWYQQTPGQGLQFLFEYFSETQRNKGNFPGRFSGRQFSNSRSEMNVSTLELGDSALYLCASSLDGAAPYNEQFFGPGTRLTVL.

At least ten counts were recorded for this clonotype. CDR3 DNA: TGCGCCGAAGAAATTCGGACGGAGACCCAGTACTTC. It yields the protein CAEEIRTETQYF. The chain links TRBV5-1 to TRBJ2-5; D gene uncertain. There are 12 residues in the CDR3. Germline CDR1 reads SGHRS; CDR2 reads YFSETQ. V was pared by 10 bases and J by 5 bases, with 15 bases between.

This clonotype was seen at least ten times. CDR3 in amino acids: CASSLEQGGSYNEQFF. CDR3 DNA: TGCGCCAGCAGCTTGGAACAGGGGGGGTCCTACAATGAGCAGTTCTTC. V and J are TRBV5-1 and TRBJ2-1; maybe TRBD1 (8 bases). V lost 0 bases to trimming and J lost 1 base, with 11 bases between them. The germline CDR1 and CDR2 sequences are SGHRS and YFSETQ. The length of the CDR3 is 16 residues.

This clonotype was counted many times. The chain carries TRBV6-6 and TRBJ1-5; the match to TRBD1 covers 8 bases. From germline, CDR1 is MNHNY and CDR2 SVGAGI (reference sequence). The CDR3 contains 14 residues. The J segment lost 5 bases and the V segment lost 0 bases, leaving 0 bases of the junction unmatched. CDR3 bases: TGTGCCAGCAGTTACTCGACAGGGGATCAGCCCCAGCATTTT. This sequence encodes CASSYSTGDQPQHF.

This clonotype was seen at least ten times. This rearrangement joins TRBV6-1 to TRBJ1-2; D possibly corresponds to TRBD1 (6 bases). CDR1 is MNHNS, CDR2 SASEGT, per germline. Deletions cut 3 bases from V and 6 bases from J, with 17 bases between. The CDR3 consists of 15 residues. Written as DNA, the CDR3 is TGTGCCAGCAGTGAGAGCCGGGCCCCAGGGGATGGCTACACCTTC. Encoded protein: CASSESRAPGDGYTF.

The sample holds many counts of this clonotype. V gene TRBV6-1 combines with J gene TRBJ1-1, with D possibly matching TRBD1 (6 bases). Germline CDR1 MNHNS, CDR2 SASEGT. Trimming removed 8 bases from V and 0 bases from J, with 10 bases in between. The CDR3 runs 13 residues. The CDR3 loop is CASGGQLNTEAFF. CDR3 coding DNA: TGTGCCAGCGGGGGACAATTGAACACTGAAGCTTTCTTT.